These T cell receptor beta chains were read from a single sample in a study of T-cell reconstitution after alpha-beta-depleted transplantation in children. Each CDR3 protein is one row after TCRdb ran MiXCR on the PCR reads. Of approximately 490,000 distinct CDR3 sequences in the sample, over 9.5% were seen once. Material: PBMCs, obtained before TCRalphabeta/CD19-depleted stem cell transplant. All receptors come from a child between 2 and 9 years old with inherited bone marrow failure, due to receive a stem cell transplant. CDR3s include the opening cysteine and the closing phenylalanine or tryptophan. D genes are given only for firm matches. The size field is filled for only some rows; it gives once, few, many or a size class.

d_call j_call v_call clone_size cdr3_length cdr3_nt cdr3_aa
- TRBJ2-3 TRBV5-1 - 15 TGCGCCAGTGAAGGCCCCGGGGGTAAGACAGATACGCAGTATTTT CASEGPGGKTDTQYF
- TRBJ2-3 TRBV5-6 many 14 TGTGCCAGCAGCTCCCAGGGGATCACAGATACGCAGTATTTT CASSSQGITDTQYF
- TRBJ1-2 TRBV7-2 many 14 TGTGCCAGCAGCTTACAGGAAGGGGTCTATGGCTACACCTTC CASSLQEGVYGYTF
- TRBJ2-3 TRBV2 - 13 TGTGCCAGCCTGAGGGGGGATGCAGATACGCAGTATTTT CASLRGDADTQYF
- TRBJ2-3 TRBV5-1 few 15 TGCGCCAGCAGCTTGGACAGCGGGAGCACAGATACGCAGTATTTT CASSLDSGSTDTQYF
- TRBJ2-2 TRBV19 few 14 TGTGCCAGTAGTATCGGGGGGAACACCGGGGAGCTGTTTTTT CASSIGGNTGELFF
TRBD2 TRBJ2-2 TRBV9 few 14 TGTGCCAGCACCGGGGGGGGGAACACCGGGGAGCTGTTTTTT CASTGGGNTGELFF
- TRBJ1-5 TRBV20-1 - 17 TGCAGTGCTCTTACCAATCCCCTATCGGGAGAATATCAGCCCCAGCATTTT CSALTNPLSGEYQPQHF
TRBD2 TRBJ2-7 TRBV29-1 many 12 TGCAGCGTAGCCGGACTAGCCGGGGAGCAGTACTTC CSVAGLAGEQYF
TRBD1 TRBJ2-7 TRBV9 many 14 TGTGCCAGCAGCGGGGGACAGGGGCCTTACGAGCAGTACTTC CASSGGQGPYEQYF
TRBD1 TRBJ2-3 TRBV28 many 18 TGTGCCAGCAGTTTAGGGACAGTTACGAGCGGAAGCACAGATACGCAGTATTTT CASSLGTVTSGSTDTQYF
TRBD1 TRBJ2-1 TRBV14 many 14 TGTGCCAGCAGCCAAGAGGCAGGGGGCTATGAGCAGTTCTTC CASSQEAGGYEQFF
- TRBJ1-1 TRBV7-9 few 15 TGTGCCAGCAGCTTAGGGTGGGGCGCGAAGGTGGAAGCTTTCTTT CASSLGWGAKVEAFF
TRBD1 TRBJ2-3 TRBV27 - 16 TGTGCCAGCAGTTTATCCGGACAGGGGATCACAGATACGCAGTATTTT CASSLSGQGITDTQYF
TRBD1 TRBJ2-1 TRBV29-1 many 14 TGCAGCGTCCGCAACCCTGACAGGGGTGGTGAGCAGTTCTTC CSVRNPDRGGEQFF
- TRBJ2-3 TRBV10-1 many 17 TGCGCCAGCAGTGAGTCGGTGATAGCGGTAGACACAGATACGCAGTATTTT CASSESVIAVDTDTQYF
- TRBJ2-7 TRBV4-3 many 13 TGCGCCAGCAGCCCCCTCTTAGGTTCCGAGCAGTACTTC CASSPLLGSEQYF
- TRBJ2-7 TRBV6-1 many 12 TGTGCCGCCCCCAGCCACTCCTACGAGCAGTACTTC CAAPSHSYEQYF
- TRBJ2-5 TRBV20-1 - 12 TGCAGTGTCCCGCGAGGGCAAGAGACCCAGTACTTC CSVPRGQETQYF
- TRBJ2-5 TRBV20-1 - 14 TGCAGTGCTATCAAGAGGACCGTCTTGAGTACCCAGTACTTC CSAIKRTVLSTQYF
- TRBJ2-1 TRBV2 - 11 TGTGCCATGGGGTCCTACAATGAGCAGTTCTTC CAMGSYNEQFF
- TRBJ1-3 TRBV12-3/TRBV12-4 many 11 TGTGCCAGCAGCTTAGGGGGAAACTATGAATTT CASSLGGNYEF
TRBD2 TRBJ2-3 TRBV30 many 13 TGTGCCGTTAGCGGGATCGCCACAGATACGCATTATTTT CAVSGIATDTHYF
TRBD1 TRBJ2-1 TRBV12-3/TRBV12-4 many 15 TGTGCCAGCAGTTCCGGGACAGGGAAACCCAATGAGCAGTTCTTC CASSSGTGKPNEQFF
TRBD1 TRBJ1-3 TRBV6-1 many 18 TGTGCCAGCACTGCCAAACTCCCGGGACAGGGGGAGGAAAACACCATATATTTT CASTAKLPGQGEENTIYF
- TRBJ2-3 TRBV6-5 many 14 TGTGCCAGCAGTTACTCTCGCACGGCAGATACGCAGTATTTT CASSYSRTADTQYF
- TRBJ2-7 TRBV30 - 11 TGTGCCTGGAGGAAGGGGTTGGAGCAGTACTTC CAWRKGLEQYF
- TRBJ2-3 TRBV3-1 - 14 TGTGCCAGCAGCCAAGAGTGGGCCACAGATACGCAGTATTTT CASSQEWATDTQYF
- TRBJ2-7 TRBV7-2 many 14 TGTGCCAGCAGCCGACTTGGGGGCCCCTACGAGCAGTACTTC CASSRLGGPYEQYF
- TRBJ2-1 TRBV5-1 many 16 TGCGCCAGCAGCTTGTGGCAGCGGAGCTCCTACAATGAGCAGTTCTTC CASSLWQRSSYNEQFF
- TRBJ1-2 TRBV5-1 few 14 TGCGCCAGCAGCTCCGGACCGGACGATTATGGCTACACCTTC CASSSGPDDYGYTF
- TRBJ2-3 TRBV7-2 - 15 TGTGCCAGCAGCTTACTCGGCCAGGGTGCGGGTACGCAGTATTTT CASSLLGQGAGTQYF
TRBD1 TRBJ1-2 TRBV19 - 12 TGTGCCAGTCGACAGGGCTGGGTTGTCTACACCTTC CASRQGWVVYTF
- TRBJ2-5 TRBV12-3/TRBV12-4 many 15 TGTGCCACCCGGGAGGAAAAGACAGGGCCAGAGACCCAGTACTTC CATREEKTGPETQYF
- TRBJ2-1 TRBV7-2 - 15 TGTGCCAGCAGCTTAGCTCCGATCGTACAGGGTGAGCAGTTCTTC CASSLAPIVQGEQFF
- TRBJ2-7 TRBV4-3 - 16 TGCGCCAGCAGCCAAGAATGGGGATATTCAACCTACGAGCAGTACTTC CASSQEWGYSTYEQYF
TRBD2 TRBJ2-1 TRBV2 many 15 TGTGCCAGCAGTCCGCTAGCGGGGAAACACAATGAGCAGTTCTTC CASSPLAGKHNEQFF
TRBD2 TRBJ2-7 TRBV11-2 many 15 TGTGCCAGCAGGGCCGGGACTAGCGACCCCTACGAGCAGTACTTC CASRAGTSDPYEQYF
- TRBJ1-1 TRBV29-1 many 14 TGCAGCGTTGTCGGGGCTGTCCGGGGGACTGAAGCTTTCTTT CSVVGAVRGTEAFF
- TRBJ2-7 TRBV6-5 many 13 TGTGCCAGCAGTTACTCAGTAGACTACGAGCAGTACTTC CASSYSVDYEQYF
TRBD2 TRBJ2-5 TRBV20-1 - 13 TGTTCTAGCGGGAGGGCCGGGCGAGAGACCCAGTACTTC CSSGRAGRETQYF
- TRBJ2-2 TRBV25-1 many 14 TGTGCCAGCTTAGACAGCCTGTACACCGGGGAGCTGTTTTTT CASLDSLYTGELFF
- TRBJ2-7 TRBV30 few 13 TGTGCCCGCTCGGCGGGCCCCTCCTACGAGCAGTACTTC CARSAGPSYEQYF
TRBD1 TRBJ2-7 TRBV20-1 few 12 TGCAGTGCCACAGGGGGTCCCCACGAGCAGTACTTC CSATGGPHEQYF
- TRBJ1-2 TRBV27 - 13 TGTGCCAGCAGTTTATCCCCCTACTATGGCTACACCTTC CASSLSPYYGYTF
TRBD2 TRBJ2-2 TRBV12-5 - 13 TGTGCTAGTGGTTTGGACGGGAGGGGGGAGCTGTTTTTT CASGLDGRGELFF
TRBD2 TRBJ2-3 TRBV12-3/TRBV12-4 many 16 TGTGCCAGCACCCAACTAGCGGGAGGGCCCACAGATACGCAGTATTTT CASTQLAGGPTDTQYF
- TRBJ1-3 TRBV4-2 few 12 TGTGCCAGCAGCCAAGAGGCCAACACCATATATTTT CASSQEANTIYF
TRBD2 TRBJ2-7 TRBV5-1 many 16 TGCGCCAGCAGCTCGGGAAGCGGGAGTGTATCCTACGAGCAGTACTTC CASSSGSGSVSYEQYF
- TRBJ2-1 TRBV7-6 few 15 TGTGCCAGCAGCCCGGAGCGTTTCGGGCCCCCCGAGCAGTTCTTC CASSPERFGPPEQFF
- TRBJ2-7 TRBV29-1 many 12 TGCAGCGTTGTAGGGAGCTCCTACGAGCAGTACTTC CSVVGSSYEQYF
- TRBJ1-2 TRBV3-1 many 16 TGTGCCAGCAGCCCTCAACGGGAAGGGTTCGGCTATGGCTACACCTTC CASSPQREGFGYGYTF